This TCR beta chain came from a study of T cell responses to AZD1222 COVID-19 vaccine (dated by TCRdb to the early 2020s). For context, the study as a whole: Because spike-specific TCR depth and breadth did not differ between the two schedules, AZD1222 recipients who got a second dose at roughly 4 weeks were pooled with those who got a second dose at roughly 12 weeks. TCR sequencing covered fewer than 250 trial participants: 207 given two doses of AZD1222 and 26 given two doses of MenACWY control vaccine. Trial participants were enrolled by age into 18-55, 56-69 and 70-plus year subgroups, with approximately 150, 28 and 58 TCR-sequenced participants respectively. Study-wide conclusions, independent of this receptor: Nearly half of unique spike-specific TCRs reportedly recognized epitopes outside regions mutated in the B.1.351 and B.1.1.7 variants. The 56-69-year group was small, and its depth increase did not reach significance, likely because of low power. Most participants were white British and females outnumbered males, and the authors suggested that clonal diversity may have been underestimated. CD4 TCRs associated with the vaccine covered the entire spike protein, and the dominant responses were in regions 160-218 and 743-854. No day 14 peak-response samples were available, so repertoires were characterized only after the peak T cell response. After two AZD1222 doses, both the breadth and the depth of spike-specific TCRs were significantly higher than at day 0 and than in MenACWY recipients. Conclusions about previously exposed vaccinees are limited because only six or seven AZD1222 recipients were SARS-CoV-2 seropositive at baseline.

Read against the paper, the sample's time point label means: baseline before first vaccination. Samples from vaccinated people were obtained from the UK trials COV001 and COV002, which included a single-blind randomized controlled phase 2/3 trial of AZD1222 (ChAdOx1 nCoV-19) in healthy adults. Trial participant PBMC samples were collected at day 0 and day 28 after the second dose for TCRbeta chain sequencing. Concerning this clone itself: The antigen this receptor binds is unknown. Base qualities are not provided; no much larger clone lies one nucleotide away.

The CDR3 regions of human TCRbeta chains were analyzed by immunosequencing. In the authors' own workflow: TCRs in the repertoires were matched against a reference library of SARS-CoV-2-specific TCRs that had been generated with the MIRA antigen-specificity platform. Breadth was defined as the fraction of unique TCRs that were SARS-CoV-2-associated. Depth was defined as the fraction of total T cells that were SARS-CoV-2-associated. Using the MIRA data, every spike-specific TCR was mapped to the spike region that the TCR reacted to and assigned to either a CD4 or a CD8 class. Log10-transformed breadth and depth values were compared by one-way ANOVA with Sidak's multiple comparisons tests. Imported from immuneACCESS, the table was reduced by TCRdb to in-frame sequences with V and J called. These copies leave out some clones; in studies compared against another copy, an unresolved V gene accounts for under half, and the cause of the remainder is not known. D and trimming come from the DNA, and the V and J calls and clone size come from that table. Across this sample there are about 170,000 clones, with over 85% seen only once. Jointly, the top ten make up 1.6% of the sample.

Including the terminal cysteine and phenylalanine, the CDR3 comprises 12 residues. Only the CDR3 part of the read is kept: 36 bases, read in frame from the first base. CDR1 and CDR2, per the germline V gene, are SNHLY and FYNNEI. V sheds 5 bases and J sheds 13 bases, leaving 15 bases between their ends. Sequencing was performed on peripheral blood, taken on day 0 of AZD1222 vaccination. This sequence uses TRBV2 and TRBJ2-1; tentative D gene TRBD2, with 5 bases matching. The origin of this receptor is an adult in good health. The CDR3 here reads CASSPSGIDQFF. The sequenced DNA is TGTGCCAGCAGTCCCTCGGGAATAGATCAGTTCTTC.